This T cell receptor beta chain was recovered during a study of PD-1 blockade in classical Hodgkin lymphoma. V lost 6 bases, J lost 5 bases, and 10 bases lay in between. Germline values: CDR1 SNHLY, CDR2 FYNNEI. The CDR3 covers 12 residues. Study-level results: Prior therapy or disease activity may underlie the repertoire differences, whose causes remain undefined.

Time point given: cycle 4 day 1 (C4D1), after 6 weeks of nivolumab. Brentuximab vedotin exposure varied among the patients, all of whom had relapsed after autologous stem cell transplantation. Turning to this clone: The target antigen is unknown.

The method was immunoSEQ multiplex PCR; TCRdb's version includes in-frame clones alone and lacks a portion of them. The sample lists 35,000 to 50,000 clones, approximately 71% occurring once. This chain connects TRBV2 to TRBJ2-5; no clear D gene. This TCR derives from a human donor with classical Hodgkin lymphoma. The material was peripheral blood mononuclear cells (PBMCs), obtained before the fourth cycle of nivolumab. The CDR3 loop reads CASRARMETQYF. In DNA form, the CDR3 reads TGTGCCAGCAGGGCCCGTATGGAGACCCAGTACTTC.